Following are 25 T cell receptor beta chains from one sample sequenced in a study of blood T cell repertoires in COVID-19. Produced via immunoSEQ multiplex PCR; TCRdb's table is partial and in-frame only. The sample contains some 320,000 clones, roughly nine tenths of which appear only once. Material: PBMCs or T cells enriched from blood (not recorded which). These receptors all stem from a man in his fifties or sixties who had recovered from COVID-19.

DNA for the CDR3: TGTGCCAGCAGCTATTGGGCAGGGGGCACCGGGGAGCTGTTTTTT. Translation gives CASSYWAGGTGELFF. The J gene is TRBJ2-2, the V gene TRBV5-6; the match to TRBD1 covers 7 bases. The germline V gene has CDR1 SGHDT and CDR2 YYEEEE. Losses at the gene ends were 3 bases for V and 4 bases for J; bases not matched to a gene: 6. CDR3 length: 15 residues.

The chain is built from TRBV4-2 and TRBJ1-1; 9 bases align to TRBD1. The length of the CDR3 is 18 residues. V lost 1 base to trimming and J lost 3 bases; unmatched junction nucleotides: 12. Germline V gene data show CDR1 as LGHNA and CDR2 as YNFKEQ. Here the CDR3 DNA reads TGTGCCAGCAGCCAAGTTGGGGAAGGGACAGGGAGGGACACTGAAGCTTTCTTT. Encoded protein: CASSQVGEGTGRDTEAFF.

CDR3 nucleotides: TGTGCCAGCAGCCACGACGGAGCGGGGGGTTACCCCTACGAGCAGTACTTC. Translating it yields CASSHDGAGGYPYEQYF. This chain connects TRBV3-1 (or the pseudogene TRBV3-2) to TRBJ2-7, with 9 bases fitting TRBD2. The CDR3 totals 17 residues. Germline V gene data show CDR1 as LGHDT and CDR2 as YNNKEL (reference sequence). The V and J ends lost 3 bases and 2 bases, in that order; junction bases with no gene match: 11.

V is TRBV9 and J is TRBJ1-6, with TRBD1 matching over 9 bases. The ends lost 5 bases at V and 0 bases at J; junction bases unmatched: 3. The CDR3 is 16 residues long. CDR1 is SGDLS and CDR2 is YYNGEE in the germline V gene. CDR3 bases: TGTGCCAGCAGTTCGACAGGGGGCTCCTATAATTCACCCCTCCACTTT. Translated: CASSSTGGSYNSPLHF.

The rearrangement links TRBV4-1 to TRBJ2-4; D call uncertain. V lost 1 base, J lost 8 bases, and 18 bases lay in between. Germline V CDR1 and CDR2: MGHRA, YSYEKL. This CDR3 region has 16 residues. The DNA for the CDR3 is TGCGCCAGCAGCCAAGTCTTTACAGTTGAATTTGACATTCAGTACTTC. Protein sequence: CASSQVFTVEFDIQYF.

The chain joins TRBV27 to TRBJ2-2; maybe TRBD2 (6 bases). The CDR3 is 14 residues long. Per germline, CDR1 MNHEY and CDR2 SMNVEV (reference sequence). Trimming cost V 3 bases and J 3 bases, with 8 bases left between them. The CDR3 is CASSFLAYTGELFF. The CDR3 bases are TGTGCCAGCAGTTTTCTAGCGTACACCGGGGAGCTGTTTTTT.

V gene TRBV27 combines with J gene TRBJ2-7; 9 positions agree with TRBD2. V was clipped by 5 bases and J by 2 bases; unmatched bases: 4. Germline CDR1 is MNHEY and CDR2 is SMNVEV (reference sequence). The CDR3 is 14 residues long. The CDR3 bases are TGTGCCAGCAGTAGAGCGGGGGGAGCCTACGAGCAGTACTTC. This encodes CASSRAGGAYEQYF.

The chain has TRBV28 and TRBJ2-7; D uncertain. V was shortened by 5 bases and J by 3 bases, with 8 bases between the two germline ends. The germline CDR1 and CDR2 sequences are MDHEN and SYDVKM. There are 12 residues in the CDR3. The CDR3: CASSDLVYEQYF. DNA of the CDR3: TGTGCCAGCAGTGATCTAGTCTACGAGCAGTACTTC.

This clone has just one count. This chain joins TRBV6-2 or TRBV6-3 and TRBJ1-5; 7 positions agree with TRBD1. Germline CDR1 MNHEY, CDR2 SVGEGT. This CDR3 region has 18 residues. Unmatched junction bases numbered 10, after V lost 2 bases and J lost 0 bases. Here the CDR3 DNA reads TGTGCCAGCAGTTACCCCCGGGACAGAGAGTTTAGCAATCAGCCCCAGCATTTT. Its protein product is CASSYPRDREFSNQPQHF.

The chain links TRBV6-5 to TRBJ2-4; tentative D call: TRBD1 (5 bases). Looked up from germline, CDR1 is MNHEY and CDR2 is SVGAGI. With 6 bases removed from V and 5 bases from J, the gap between germline ends came to 11 bases. The CDR3 contains 13 residues. CDR3 bases: TGTGCCAGCAGGCAGGGATTTGAAAACATTCAGTACTTC. It specifies CASRQGFENIQYF.

In regard to this clone: This sample also contains other DNA sequences that code for the same CDR3. The V gene is TRBV3-1 (or the pseudogene TRBV3-2), the J gene TRBJ1-2; TRBD1 is a possible D gene (6 bases). The CDR3 is made up of 12 amino acids. The germline V gene encodes CDR1 LGHDT and CDR2 YNNKEL (reference sequence). Trimming stripped 6 bases from V and 3 bases from J, with 8 bases between. CDR3 loop: CASSRTDYGYTF. As DNA, the CDR3 is TGTGCCAGCAGTAGGACAGACTATGGCTACACCTTC.

The CDR3 loop reads CASSLGSGRGHGYTF. CDR3 coding DNA: TGTGCCAGCAGCTTAGGTTCAGGCAGGGGACATGGCTACACCTTC. V usage is TRBV7-2 and J usage is TRBJ1-2, with D tentatively TRBD1 (6 bases). Trimming left V 1 base short and J 6 bases short, with 15 bases between. This CDR3 comprises 15 residues. Germline loops: CDR1 SGHTA, CDR2 FQGNSA.

The gene calls are TRBV3-1 (or the pseudogene TRBV3-2) and TRBJ1-1; no clear D. Per germline, CDR1 LGHDT and CDR2 YNNKEL (reference sequence). This CDR3 is built from 12 residues. Between the trimmed V and J ends, which lost 3 bases and 3 bases, there was a span of 5 bases. CDR3 DNA sequence: TGTGCCAGCAGCCAGGCGGACACTGAAGCTTTCTTT. Translating it yields CASSQADTEAFF.

The chain employs TRBV9 and TRBJ1-1; weak D call: TRBD1 (5 bases). Germline V gene data show CDR1 as SGDLS and CDR2 as YYNGEE. The CDR3 runs to 12 residues. Trimming stripped 3 bases from V and 4 bases from J, with 7 bases between. The DNA of the CDR3 is TGTGCCAGCAGCGCAGGGTTCACTGAAGCTTTCTTT. Its protein is CASSAGFTEAFF.

The chain is built from TRBV30 and TRBJ2-1; D may be TRBD2 (5 bases). CDR1 and CDR2 (germline): GTSNPN, SVGIG (reference sequence). The length of the CDR3 is 12 residues. V was clipped by 3 bases and J by 6 bases, with 9 bases between them. CDR3 DNA: TGTGCCTGGAGCGTCACTAGCAATGAGCAGTTCTTC. Translated, it gives CAWSVTSNEQFF. Variable domain in full (rest from reference TRBV30 and TRBJ2-1): SQTIHQWPATLVQPVGSPLSLECTVEGTSNPNLYWYRQAAGRGLQLLFYSVGIGQISSEVPQNLSASRPQDRQFILSSKKLLLSDSGFYLCAWSVTSNEQFFGPGTRLTVL.

This chain joins TRBV18 and TRBJ2-1, with D tentatively TRBD2 (5 bases). CDR3 length: 15 amino acids. From germline, CDR1 is KGHSH and CDR2 LQKENI. Between the trimmed V and J ends, which lost 5 bases and 0 bases, there was a span of 11 bases. The CDR3 DNA is TGTGCCAGCTCAATGGACGGGAACTCCTACAATGAGCAGTTCTTC. Translating gives CASSMDGNSYNEQFF.

This chain connects TRBV14 to TRBJ1-3, with no clear D. The germline V gene encodes CDR1 SGHDN and CDR2 FVKESK. V lost 4 bases to trimming and J lost 2 bases, with 21 bases between them. This CDR3 is built from 18 residues. The DNA of the CDR3 is TGTGCCAGCAGCCTACTAGCGACTACGGGGTTCGCTGGAAACACCATATATTTT. Encoded protein: CASSLLATTGFAGNTIYF.

The genes are TRBV11-3 and TRBJ2-1; TRBD2 matches at 7 bases. V lost 3 bases and J lost 7; bases outside the gene matches: 9. Germline V gene lookup returns CDR1 SGHNT and CDR2 YENEEA. The length of the CDR3 is 15 residues. The CDR3 sequence is CASSLGLGEGNEQFF. Written as DNA, the CDR3 is TGTGCCAGCAGCTTGGGACTTGGGGAGGGTAATGAGCAGTTCTTC.

The chain carries TRBV6-1 and TRBJ2-5; TRBD1 is a possible D gene (5 bases). The CDR3 is 13 residues long. Trimming removed 3 bases at V and 1 base at J, with 6 bases between. CDR1 MNHNS and CDR2 SASEGT come from the germline V gene. The CDR3 region has the DNA TGTGCCAGCAGTGATGACAGCCAAGAGACCCAGTACTTC. It yields the protein CASSDDSQETQYF.

The chain joins TRBV7-6 to TRBJ1-6; D remains ambiguous. V was shortened by 0 bases and J by 2 bases, with 8 bases between the two germline ends. The CDR3 has 16 residues. Germline loops: CDR1 SGHVS, CDR2 FNYEAQ. The CDR3: CASSLAEAAYNSPLHF. Written as DNA, the CDR3 is TGTGCCAGCAGCTTAGCGGAGGCGGCCTATAATTCACCCCTCCACTTT.

This clone is a singleton in its sample. The V call is TRBV5-1, the J call TRBJ2-1; weak D call: TRBD1 (5 bases). Trimming took off 7 bases at V and 6 bases at J, with 20 bases between the two ends. The CDR3 covers 15 residues. Germline values: CDR1 SGHRS, CDR2 YFSETQ. The CDR3 here is CASGNLGALGNEQFF. CDR3 sequence (DNA): TGCGCCAGCGGAAACCTAGGGGCGCTTGGCAATGAGCAGTTCTTC.

This clone was observed once. The CDR3 loop is CASSLRGSLPEAFF. In DNA form, the CDR3 reads TGTGCCAGTAGTCTTCGGGGGAGCCTTCCTGAAGCTTTCTTT. The gene calls are TRBV19 and TRBJ1-1; weak D call: TRBD1 (5 bases). The germline gives CDR1 LNHDA, CDR2 SQIVND (reference sequence). The CDR3 is 14 residues long. With 5 bases removed from V and 6 bases from J, the gap between germline ends came to 16 bases.

J is TRBJ2-2 and V is TRBV18; possible D gene TRBD2, 7 bases. The CDR3 length is 17 residues. Trimming cost V 3 bases and J 4 bases, with 18 bases left between them. Germline CDR1 KGHSH, CDR2 LQKENI. CDR3 amino acids: CASSPGGSGIITGELFF. CDR3 DNA: TGTGCCAGCTCACCGGGGGGCAGCGGGATCATCACCGGGGAGCTGTTTTTT.

The rearrangement links TRBV7-3 to TRBJ1-2; the match to TRBD1 covers 7 bases. J gave up 8 bases and V 3 bases, and 6 bases lay outside the gene matches. Germline V lookup: CDR1 SGHTA, CDR2 FQGTGA. The CDR3 extends over 13 amino acids. CDR3 coding DNA: TGTGCCAGCAGCTTTGACAGGGCTTTAGGCTACACCTTC. This translates into CASSFDRALGYTF. Drawing the rest from reference TRBV7-3 and TRBJ1-2, the complete variable domain is GAGVSQTPSNKVTEKGKYVELRCDPISGHTALYWYRQSLGQGPEFLIYFQGTGAADDSGLPNDRFFAVRPEGSVSTLKIQRTERGDSAVYLCASSFDRALGYTFGSGTRLTVV.

The count of this clone is one. The chain joins TRBV28 to TRBJ2-5; 8 nucleotides match TRBD2. The CDR3 totals 17 residues. Germline-derived CDR1 and CDR2 are MDHEN and SYDVKM. V lost 2 bases and J lost 5; bases outside the gene matches: 13. CDR3 DNA: TGTGCCAGCAGTTTAATGCCGACTAGCGAGAGTAGGGAGACCCAGTACTTC. Residues: CASSLMPTSESRETQYF.